This TCR beta chain was captured by sequencing in a study of blood T cell repertoires in COVID-19. Across the study: COVID-19 samples, acute and convalescent, were from the United States, Italy and Spain. T cells, B-cell-depleted T cells, or PBMCs provided the cDNA or gDNA that served as material.

Germline CDR1 is MGHDK and CDR2 is SYGVNS. The CDR3 spans 12 residues. V was shortened by 1 base and J by 4 bases, with 4 bases between the two germline ends. In the source study's methods: Amplification with reference gene primers provided the estimates of nucleated cell counts. Sequenced by immunoSEQ multiplex PCR; TCRdb stores in-frame clones only, minus some. V and J calls and clone size are copied from that table; D and trimming were computed from the DNA. This sample has 300,000 or so clones, with around 83% found just once. The sequencing sample was made of peripheral blood. The chain has TRBV25-1 and TRBJ1-1; D is undetermined. This clonotype was obtained from a woman aged 45-65 years with acute or convalescent COVID-19. CDR3 nucleotides: TGTGCCAGCAGTGAATTCGGCACTGAAGCTTTCTTT. Translation gives CASSEFGTEAFF. Full variable domain (rest looked up from reference TRBV25-1 and TRBJ1-1): EADIYQTPRYLVIGTGKKITLECSQTMGHDKMYWYQQDPGMELHLIHYSYGVNSTEKGDLSSESTVSRIRTEHFPLTLESARPSHTSQYLCASSEFGTEAFFGQGTRLTVV.